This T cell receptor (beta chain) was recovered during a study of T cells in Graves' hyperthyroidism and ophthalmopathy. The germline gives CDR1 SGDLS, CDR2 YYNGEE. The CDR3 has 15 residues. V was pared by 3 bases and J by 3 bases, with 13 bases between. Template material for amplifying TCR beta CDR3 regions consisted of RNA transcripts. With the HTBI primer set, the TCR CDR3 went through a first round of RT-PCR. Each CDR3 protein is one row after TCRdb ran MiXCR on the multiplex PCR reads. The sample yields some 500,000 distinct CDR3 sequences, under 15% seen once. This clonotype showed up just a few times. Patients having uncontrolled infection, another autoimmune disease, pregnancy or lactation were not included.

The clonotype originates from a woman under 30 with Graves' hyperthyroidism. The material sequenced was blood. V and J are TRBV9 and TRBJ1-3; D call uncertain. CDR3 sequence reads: CASSGQRSLGNTIYF. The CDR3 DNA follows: TGTGCCAGCAGCGGACAACGAAGTCTTGGAAACACCATATATTTT. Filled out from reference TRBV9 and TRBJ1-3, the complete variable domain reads DSGVTQTPKHLITATGQRVTLRCSPRSGDLSVYWYQQSLDQGLQFLIQYYNGEERAKGNILERFSAQQFPDLHSELNLSSLELGDSALYFCASSGQRSLGNTIYFGEGSWLTVV.